Below, 23 T cell receptor beta chains from the same sample are listed, as sequenced in a study of vaccination and CD4 T cells after COVID-19. The assay that was used to sequence DNA from cultured CD4+ T cells was the Oncomine TCR Beta short-read assay. Investigators obtained genomic DNA by extraction from cultured CD4+ T cells. TCRdb reprocessed the PCR reads via MiXCR and lists one record per CDR3 protein. The sample yields 9,000 to 13,000 distinct CDR3 sequences, less than 40% seen once. No antigens are known for them. The treatment was: approximately 9-day PBMC culture with coronavirus spike peptide pools or control peptides (ViraFEST assay). During the years 2011-2018, before the COVID-19 pandemic, the unexposed donor's CD4+ T cells were collected. The sample was CD4+ T cells from blood, cultured in vitro. Receptors originate from a human donor in good health.

V usage is TRBV11-1 and J usage is TRBJ2-6, with D unresolved. The CDR3 extends over 13 amino acids. Germline V gene data show CDR1 as SGHAT and CDR2 as FQDESV (reference sequence). V was trimmed by 8 bases and J by 4 bases, leaving 9 bases between them. The CDR3 reads CASSPVGANVLTF. The CDR3 bases are TGTGCCAGCTCTCCAGTCGGGGCCAACGTCCTGACTTTC.

The chain couples TRBV7-8 to TRBJ1-5, with D perhaps matching TRBD1 (5 bases). This CDR3 region has 16 residues. Trimming removed 5 bases from V and 4 bases from J, with 18 bases in between. Per germline, CDR1 SGHVS and CDR2 FQNEAQ. CDR3 loop: CASSVTTGTLNQPQHF. Written as DNA, the CDR3 is TGTGCCAGCAGCGTTACAACCGGGACTTTAAATCAGCCCCAGCATTTT.

The J gene is TRBJ1-3, the V gene TRBV2; D ambiguous. Trimming took off 1 base at V and 1 base at J, with 2 bases between the two ends. This CDR3 region has 13 residues. CDR1 and CDR2 (germline): SNHLY, FYNNEI. The CDR3 sequence is CASSEESGNTIYF. CDR3 coding DNA: TGTGCCAGCAGTGAAGAGTCTGGAAACACCATATATTTT. Using reference TRBV2 and TRBJ1-3 for the parts outside the CDR3, the full variable domain is EPEVTQTPSHQVTQMGQEVILRCVPISNHLYFYWYRQILGQKVEFLVSFYNNEISEKSEIFDDQFSVERPDGSNFTLKIRSTKLEDSAMYFCASSEESGNTIYFGEGSWLTVV.

The rearrangement uses TRBV20-1 and TRBJ1-1; a weak D match, TRBD1 (5 bases). The germline V gene encodes CDR1 DFQATT and CDR2 SNEGSKA (reference sequence). V lost 5 bases to trimming and J lost 0 bases, with 13 bases between them. CDR3 length: 14 residues. The CDR3 loop reads CSALSGGMNTEAFF. The CDR3 DNA is TGCAGTGCTCTCAGCGGGGGAATGAACACTGAAGCTTTCTTT.

The chain joins TRBV20-1 to TRBJ1-1; the match to TRBD1 covers 9 bases. V dropped 2 bases and J dropped 2; count of bases not matched to a gene: 12. The CDR3 is made up of 17 amino acids. CDR1 DFQATT and CDR2 SNEGSKA come from the germline V gene (reference sequence). CDR3 region: CSARPRRSQGANTEAFF. The CDR3 nucleotides are TGCAGTGCTAGACCTCGACGCTCACAGGGGGCTAACACTGAAGCTTTCTTT.

The genes are TRBV6-1 and TRBJ2-1, with 10 bases fitting TRBD2. The germline gives CDR1 MNHNS, CDR2 SASEGT. V lost 5 bases and J lost 3; bases outside the gene matches: 4. This CDR3 is built from 15 residues. CDR3 coding DNA: TGTGCCAGCAGTACACTAGCGGGGATCTACAATGAGCAGTTCTTC. This sequence encodes CASSTLAGIYNEQFF.

This chain connects TRBV28 to TRBJ1-6; D remains ambiguous. Trimming stripped 10 bases from V and 5 bases from J, with 12 bases between. The CDR3 contains 13 residues. The germline V gene has CDR1 MDHEN and CDR2 SYDVKM. Written as DNA, the CDR3 is TGTGCCACCAAGGCTTTCCATAATTCACCCCTCCACTTT. Translating gives CATKAFHNSPLHF.

The chain couples TRBV11-2 to TRBJ2-1; D ambiguous. The germline CDR1 and CDR2 sequences are SGHAT and FQNNGV. The V and J ends lost 5 bases and 7 bases respectively, with 12 bases between them. This CDR3 comprises 13 residues. In DNA form, the CDR3 reads TGTGCCAGCAGCCTCGCTAGACTGAATGAGCAGTTCTTC. Translated: CASSLARLNEQFF.

The V gene is TRBV27, the J gene TRBJ1-3, with D tentatively TRBD1 (5 bases). V was trimmed by 0 bases and J by 4 bases, leaving 19 bases between them. The CDR3 is 18 amino acids. Germline V gives CDR1 MNHEY, CDR2 SMNVEV (reference sequence). In DNA, the CDR3 is TGTGCCAGCAGTTTATCGAGGCCGGGTCAGGGACTAGGAAACACCATATATTTT. This translates into CASSLSRPGQGLGNTIYF.

This clonotype showed up just once. Because the CDR3's place on the DNA is in doubt, the DNA is left out and the CDR3 is given as listed by TCRdb. This chain links TRBV6-4 with TRBJ1-5. Germline lookup yields CDR1 MRHNA and CDR2 SNTAGT. With termini counted, the CDR3 has 18 amino acids. This CDR3 reads CASSDGGIGFRIISPSIF.

This chain connects TRBV19 to TRBJ1-2; 7 nucleotides agree with TRBD1. The CDR3 contains 14 residues. The germline CDR1 and CDR2 sequences are LNHDA and SQIVND (reference sequence). The V segment lost 5 bases and the J segment 7 bases; nucleotides outside the gene matches: 10. The CDR3 region has the DNA TGTGCCAGTAGTGCCCGGCGACAGGGTAGTGGCTACACCTTC. As protein: CASSARRQGSGYTF.

This chain connects TRBV28 to TRBJ1-2; D may be TRBD1 (6 bases). CDR1 is MDHEN and CDR2 is SYDVKM in the germline V gene. The CDR3 is 15 residues long. The germline V and J ends were trimmed by 7 bases and 4 bases, with 19 bases remaining between them. The CDR3 DNA reads TGTGCCAGCATGGACAGTTTTCGGCGAATCTATGGCTACACCTTC. This translates into CASMDSFRRIYGYTF.

J is TRBJ2-1 and V is TRBV6-2 or TRBV6-3, with 10 bases lining up with TRBD2. The CDR3 has 16 residues. Looked up from germline, CDR1 is MNHEY and CDR2 is SVGEGT. After removal of 0 bases from V and 7 bases from J, the junction contained 6 bases not matched to a gene. The CDR3 DNA is TGTGCCAGCAGTTACTCCCTAGCGGGAGCAGGTAATGAGCAGTTCTTC. This codes for CASSYSLAGAGNEQFF.

The chain links TRBV7-9 to TRBJ2-1; 13 positions match TRBD2. This CDR3 has 17 amino acids. The V gene end was trimmed by 3 bases and the J gene end by 4 bases; junction bases not matched to a gene: 6. Per germline, CDR1 SEHNR and CDR2 FQNEAQ (reference sequence). Here the CDR3 reads CASSLATSGRIYNEQFF. The DNA of the CDR3 is TGTGCCAGCAGCTTGGCGACTAGCGGGAGGATTTACAATGAGCAGTTCTTC.

V and J are TRBV6-1 and TRBJ1-2; no clear D gene. V lost 7 bases and J 4 bases, leaving 16 bases between the germline ends. Germline loops: CDR1 MNHNS, CDR2 SASEGT. The CDR3 loop spans 14 amino acids. The CDR3 region is CASTLTTSPYGYTF. The CDR3 nucleotides are TGTGCCAGCACCCTGACGACCTCCCCCTATGGCTACACCTTC.

This clonotype was seen a handful of times. J is TRBJ1-6 and V is TRBV27; 8 bases line up with TRBD1. CDR1 is MNHEY and CDR2 is SMNVEV in the germline V gene (reference sequence). This CDR3 region has 16 residues. The V gene end was trimmed by 5 bases and the J gene end by 6 bases; junction bases not matched to a gene: 9. CDR3 bases: TGTGCCAGCAGTCGCCCCATAGGACAGGGTAATTCACCCCTCCACTTT. Protein product: CASSRPIGQGNSPLHF.

This clonotype turned up a few times. The chain carries TRBV10-3 and TRBJ2-5, with TRBD1 matching over 7 bases. Germline V gene sequence: CDR1 ENHRY, CDR2 SYGVKD. Trimming cost V 8 bases and J 3 bases; bases outside gene matches: 3. This CDR3 contains 12 residues. Written as DNA, the CDR3 is TGTGCCATCCGAGGGACAGAAGAGACCCAGTACTTC. This encodes CAIRGTEETQYF.

The chain links TRBV5-6 to TRBJ2-7, with D hard to call. The CDR3 runs 13 residues. The ends were cut back, 0 bases at V and 5 bases at J, with 9 bases in the middle. The germline V gene has CDR1 SGHDT and CDR2 YYEEEE. In nucleotides, the CDR3 is TGTGCCAGCAGCTTGGGCAGTTCGGACGAGCAGTACTTC. Residues: CASSLGSSDEQYF.

The chain's CDR3 is CASSSEKSGTPMNTGELFF. The CDR3 nucleotides are TGTGCCAGCAGCTCGGAGAAATCCGGGACTCCAATGAACACCGGGGAGCTGTTTTTT. The V gene is TRBV7-3, the J gene TRBJ2-2; D is perhaps TRBD2 (6 bases). V lost 4 bases, J lost 1 base, and 22 bases lay in between. Germline lookup yields CDR1 SGHTA and CDR2 FQGTGA. The CDR3 is 19 amino acids. The entire variable domain, with the rest obtained from reference TRBV7-3 and TRBJ2-2, is as follows: GAGVSQTPSNKVTEKGKYVELRCDPISGHTALYWYRQSLGQGPEFLIYFQGTGAADDSGLPNDRFFAVRPEGSVSTLKIQRTERGDSAVYLCASSSEKSGTPMNTGELFFGEGSRLTVL.

This clonotype was detected only a few times. V and J are TRBV7-9 and TRBJ2-5; the match to TRBD2 covers 8 bases. The CDR3 loop spans 14 amino acids. In germline, CDR1 is SEHNR, CDR2 FQNEAQ (reference sequence). Germline trimming cut 7 bases from V and 3 bases from J; bases unmatched to any gene: 7. CDR3 sequence (DNA): TGTGCCAGCATCCTAGGAGCGGGAGAAGAGACCCAGTACTTC. This codes for CASILGAGEETQYF.

The chain is built from TRBV7-2 and TRBJ2-2; D remains ambiguous. Germline V lookup: CDR1 SGHTA, CDR2 FQGNSA. Trimming stripped 1 base from V and 8 bases from J, with 17 bases between. The CDR3 extends over 16 amino acids. The CDR3 nucleotides read TGTGCCAGCAGCTTAGTCCCCTTTTCCGTGGGTGGGGAGCTGTTTTTT. Translating it yields CASSLVPFSVGGELFF.

This clonotype was seen a few times. The chain couples TRBV6-1 to TRBJ2-7; a possible D gene is TRBD1 (7 bases). The germline V gene has CDR1 MNHNS and CDR2 SASEGT. The CDR3 has 16 residues. Trimming shortened V by 4 bases and J by 4 bases, and 20 bases separated the two germline ends. CDR3 DNA: TGTGCCAGCAGTGGACAGGGAGGAGCGGTTATTTACGAGCAGTACTTC. Its protein is CASSGQGGAVIYEQYF.

This clonotype was seen once. V and J are TRBV6-1 and TRBJ2-1, with a tentative D call TRBD1 (5 bases). The ends were cut back, 6 bases at V and 2 bases at J, with 14 bases in the middle. Germline CDR1 and CDR2: MNHNS and SASEGT. CDR3 length: 15 amino acids. CDR3 bases: TGTGCCAGCAGCCACCAGGGCCAAGCCTACAATGAGCAGTTCTTC. Amino acid sequence: CASSHQGQAYNEQFF.